This T cell receptor beta chain was identified during a study of Graves' ophthalmopathy and Graves' hyperthyroidism. The germline V gene has CDR1 SNHLY and CDR2 FYNNEI. The junction had 4 bases not matched to a gene; V was cut back by 3 bases and J by 2 bases. This CDR3 is 16 amino acids long. Amplification from RNA transcripts yielded the TCR beta CDR3 regions. Amplification began with first-round RT-PCR using HTBI primers, then second-round multiplex PCR was performed. MiXCR, applied by TCRdb to the multiplex PCR reads, yields one record per CDR3 protein. The table includes approximately 700,000 distinct CDR3 sequences, roughly two fifths detected once. A duration under 3 months, NOSPECS ≥4, CAS ≥3 and moderate-to-severe activity characterized the donors with ophthalmopathy. It was from roughly 10 ml of fresh peripheral blood that the PBMCs came. This clonotype has only a few counts. The antigen is unknown.

Findings of the study overall: Among expanded thyroid clonotypes above 0.001 frequency, most also occurred in blood.

Sequenced: peripheral blood. The TCR sequence derives from an adult man with Graves' ophthalmopathy. The chain recombines TRBV2 with TRBJ2-6, with 7 bases identical to TRBD2. The CDR3 reads CASSDEGGAGANVLTF. The CDR3 coding sequence is TGTGCCAGCAGTGACGAGGGAGGGGCTGGGGCCAACGTCCTGACTTTC.